The present TCR beta chain was sequenced within a study of T-cell memory formation after mild COVID-19. At the level of the study: Clusters of TCRs were largely donor specific. General study results and limits: In second-wave clones peaking day 37, SARS-CoV-2 specificity remained unconfirmed. Day 15 to 85 contracting clones showed balanced CD4/CD8; day 15 to 37 expanders favored CD4+.

The 5'RACE method, run with constant-segment primers, produced TCR alpha and TCR beta cDNA libraries (carrying sample barcodes and UMIs). Using its own MiXCR run on the 5' RACE reads, TCRdb lists one record per CDR3 protein. The sample has some 190,000 distinct CDR3 sequences; around 17% are singletons. CDR3 length: 14 residues. V shed 5 bases and J shed 0 bases, with 10 bases lying between them. The germline V gene encodes CDR1 SEHNR and CDR2 FQNEAQ (reference sequence). This clonotype came up a few times. The antigen remains unidentified. The TCR was taken from an adult woman who had mild COVID-19 (a few samples of this study predate the infection). Cell type and time point are not known. The chain has TRBV7-9 and TRBJ2-5; perhaps TRBD1 as D (6 bases). The sample taken for sequencing was PBMCs or a T cell subset sorted from them (not recorded which). CDR3 region: CASSPGQYQETQYF. The CDR3 nucleotides read TGTGCCAGCAGCCCCGGACAGTACCAAGAGACCCAGTACTTC.